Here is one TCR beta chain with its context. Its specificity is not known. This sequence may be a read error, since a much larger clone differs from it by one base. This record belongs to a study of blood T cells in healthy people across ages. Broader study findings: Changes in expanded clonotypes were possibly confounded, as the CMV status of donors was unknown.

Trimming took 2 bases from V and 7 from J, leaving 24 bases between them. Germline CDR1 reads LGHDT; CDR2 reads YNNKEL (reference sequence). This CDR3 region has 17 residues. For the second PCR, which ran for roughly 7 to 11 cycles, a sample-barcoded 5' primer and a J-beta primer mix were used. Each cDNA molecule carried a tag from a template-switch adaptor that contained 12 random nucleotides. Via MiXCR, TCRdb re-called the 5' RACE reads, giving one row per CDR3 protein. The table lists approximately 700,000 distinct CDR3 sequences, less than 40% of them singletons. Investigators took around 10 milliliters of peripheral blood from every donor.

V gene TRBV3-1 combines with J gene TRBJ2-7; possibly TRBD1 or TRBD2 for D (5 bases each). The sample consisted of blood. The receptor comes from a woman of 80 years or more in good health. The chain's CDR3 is CASSQTTGTGSYNEQYF. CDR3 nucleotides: TGTGCCAGCAGCCAAACGACCGGGACGGGGTCTTACAATGAGCAGTACTTC.